This T cell receptor (beta chain) was recorded in a study of cytomegalovirus exposure and HLA in healthy donors. Remarks on this clone: Its antigen is not known.

Study-wide results and limits: It was reportedly the case that the classifier diagnosed cytomegalovirus status with high specificity and sensitivity.

Researchers ran the PCR with 60 Vbeta and 13 Jbeta primers. Sequencing used immunoSEQ multiplex PCR; TCRdb keeps in-frame clones, though not all of them. The table includes around 180,000 clones, roughly 70% detected once. V was pared by 4 bases and J by 9 bases, with 8 bases of the junction left unmatched. CDR1 and CDR2 from the germline V gene are MGHRA and YSYEKL. This CDR3 spans 15 amino acids. Sequenced sample: PBMCs. This chain links TRBV4-1 with TRBJ2-1; 11 bases match TRBD2. This sequence was found in a girl between 10 and 17 years old in good health and CMV-seronegative. CDR3 coding DNA: TGCGCCAGCAGCCCCCTTAGCGGGGGGGCCGGTGAGCAGTTCTTC. Translating it yields CASSPLSGGAGEQFF.